This TCR beta chain derives from a study of response to subunit inactivated influenza vaccine. Study results and limitations: The authors suggested that every seasonal influenza vaccination recruits few new T cells.

This clonotype was detected only a few times. Its antigen remains unidentified. TCRdb called the RT-PCR reads again in MiXCR, with one record for every CDR3 protein. This sample carries about half a million distinct CDR3 sequences, about 25% of them seen once, and the ten largest clones take approximately 2%. V lost 7 bases and J lost 2; bases outside the gene matches: 10. Germline V gene lookup returns CDR1 MDHEN and CDR2 SYDVKM. The CDR3 loop spans 16 amino acids. The rearrangement joins TRBV28 to TRBJ2-7, with 11 bases aligning to TRBD1. The clonotype was recovered from a man aged 50 to 59 who received an inactivated influenza vaccine. The sequencing used CD4+ T cells sorted from PBMCs, collected 4 to 6 days after vaccination. The DNA of the CDR3 is TGTGCCAGCAACCCTCTGGGACAGGGGGACGCCTACGAGCAGTACTTC. Amino acid sequence: CASNPLGQGDAYEQYF.